This T cell receptor beta chain was identified during a study of T cell repertoires in cytomegalovirus infection. Findings and limits, study-wide: HLA-C-restricted CMV-specific TCR beta clonotypes were dominant in the ex vivo response.

Trimming pared 6 bases from V and 5 bases from J, leaving 11 bases between. The germline V gene encodes CDR1 MGHDK and CDR2 SYGVNS. The CDR3 contains 12 residues. As concerns this clonotype: Antigen specificity is unknown.

TCRdb passed the reads through MiXCR, listing each CDR3 protein once. The sample has about 480,000 distinct CDR3 sequences; roughly a third are singletons. The material was cultured PBMCs, obtained from culture after CMV antigen stimulation. The chain combines TRBV25-1 with TRBJ2-7, with D perhaps being TRBD1 or TRBD2 (5 bases each). This TCR derives from a human donor in good health (CMV status not recorded). Some clones in this sample may be carry-over from other donors' samples. The CDR3 region is CASSERDDEQYF. The CDR3 DNA is TGTGCCAGCAGCGAGAGGGACGACGAGCAGTACTTC.